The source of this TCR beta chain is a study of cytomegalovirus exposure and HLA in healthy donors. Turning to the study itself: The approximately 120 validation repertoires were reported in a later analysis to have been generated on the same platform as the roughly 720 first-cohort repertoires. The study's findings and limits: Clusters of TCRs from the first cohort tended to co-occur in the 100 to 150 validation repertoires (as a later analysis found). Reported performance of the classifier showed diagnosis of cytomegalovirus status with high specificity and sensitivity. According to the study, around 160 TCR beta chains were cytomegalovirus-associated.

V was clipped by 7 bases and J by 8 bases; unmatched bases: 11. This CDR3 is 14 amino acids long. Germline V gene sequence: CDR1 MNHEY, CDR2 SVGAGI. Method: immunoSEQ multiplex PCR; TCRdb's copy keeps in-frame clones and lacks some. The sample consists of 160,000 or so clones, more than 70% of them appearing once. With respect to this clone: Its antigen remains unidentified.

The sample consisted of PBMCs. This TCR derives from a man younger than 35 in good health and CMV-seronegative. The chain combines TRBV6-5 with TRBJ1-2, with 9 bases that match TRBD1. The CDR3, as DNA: TGTGCCAGCACCATGCTACAGGGGGCGCAGGGCTACACCTTC. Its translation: CASTMLQGAQGYTF.